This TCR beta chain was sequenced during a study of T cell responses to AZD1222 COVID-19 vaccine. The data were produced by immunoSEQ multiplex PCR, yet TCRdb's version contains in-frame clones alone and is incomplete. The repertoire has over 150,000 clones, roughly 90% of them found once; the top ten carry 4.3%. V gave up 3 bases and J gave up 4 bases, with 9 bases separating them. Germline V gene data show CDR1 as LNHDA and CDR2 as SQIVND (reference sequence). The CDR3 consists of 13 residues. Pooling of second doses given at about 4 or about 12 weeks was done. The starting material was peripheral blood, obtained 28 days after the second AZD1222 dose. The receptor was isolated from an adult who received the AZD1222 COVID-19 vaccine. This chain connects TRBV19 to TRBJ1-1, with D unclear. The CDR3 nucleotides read TGTGCCAGTAGTATGTCGGCCAGCACTGAAGCTTTCTTT. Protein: CASSMSASTEAFF.